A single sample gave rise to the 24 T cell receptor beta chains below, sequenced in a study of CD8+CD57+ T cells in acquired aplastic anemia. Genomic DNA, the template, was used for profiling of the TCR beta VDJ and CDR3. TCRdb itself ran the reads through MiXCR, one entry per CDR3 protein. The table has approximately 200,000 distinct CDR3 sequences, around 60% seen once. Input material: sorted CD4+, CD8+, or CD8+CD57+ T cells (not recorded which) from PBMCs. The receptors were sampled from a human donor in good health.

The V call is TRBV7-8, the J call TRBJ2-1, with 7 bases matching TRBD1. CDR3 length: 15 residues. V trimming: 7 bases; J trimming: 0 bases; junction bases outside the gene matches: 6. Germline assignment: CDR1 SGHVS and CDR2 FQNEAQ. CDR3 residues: CASTKNRGSYNEQFF. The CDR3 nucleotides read TGTGCCAGCACCAAAAACAGGGGCTCCTACAATGAGCAGTTCTTC.

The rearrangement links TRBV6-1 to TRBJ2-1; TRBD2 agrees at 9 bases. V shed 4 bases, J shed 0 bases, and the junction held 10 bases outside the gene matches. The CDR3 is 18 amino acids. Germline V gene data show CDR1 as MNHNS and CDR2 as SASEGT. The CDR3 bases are TGTGCCAGCAGTGCTTGGGCGGGGGGGCCATACTCCTACAATGAGCAGTTCTTC. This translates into CASSAWAGGPYSYNEQFF.

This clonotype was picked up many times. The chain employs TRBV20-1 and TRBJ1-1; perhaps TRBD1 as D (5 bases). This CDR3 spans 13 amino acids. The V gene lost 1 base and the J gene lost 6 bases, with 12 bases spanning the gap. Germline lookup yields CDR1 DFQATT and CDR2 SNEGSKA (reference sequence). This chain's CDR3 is CSARGVGDAEAFF. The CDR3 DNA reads TGCAGTGCTAGAGGGGTGGGGGACGCTGAAGCTTTCTTT.

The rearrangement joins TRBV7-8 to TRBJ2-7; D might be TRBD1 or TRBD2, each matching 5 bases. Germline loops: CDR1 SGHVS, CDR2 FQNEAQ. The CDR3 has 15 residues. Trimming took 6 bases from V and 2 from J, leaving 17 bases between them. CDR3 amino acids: CASRPSGTHPYEQYF. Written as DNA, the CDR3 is TGTGCCAGCAGGCCTTCCGGGACGCATCCCTACGAGCAGTACTTC.

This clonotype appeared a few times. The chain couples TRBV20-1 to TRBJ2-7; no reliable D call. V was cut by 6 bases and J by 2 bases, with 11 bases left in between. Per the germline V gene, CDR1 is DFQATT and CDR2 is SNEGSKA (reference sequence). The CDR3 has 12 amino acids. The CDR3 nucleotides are TGCAGTGCCCTACGGACGGCCTACGAGCAGTACTTC. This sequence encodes CSALRTAYEQYF.

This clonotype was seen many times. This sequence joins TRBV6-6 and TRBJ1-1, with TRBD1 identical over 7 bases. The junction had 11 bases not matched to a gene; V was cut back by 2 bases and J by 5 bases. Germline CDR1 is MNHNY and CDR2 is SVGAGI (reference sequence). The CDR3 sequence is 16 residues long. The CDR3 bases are TGTGCCAGCAGTTACACGACAGGGTCGTGGGTTACTGAAGCTTTCTTT. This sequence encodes CASSYTTGSWVTEAFF.

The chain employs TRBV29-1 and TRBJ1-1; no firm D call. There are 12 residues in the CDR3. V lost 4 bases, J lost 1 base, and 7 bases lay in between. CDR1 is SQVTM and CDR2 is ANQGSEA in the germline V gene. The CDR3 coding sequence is TGCAGCGTTGTCCCAGGGAACACTGAAGCTTTCTTT. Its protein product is CSVVPGNTEAFF.

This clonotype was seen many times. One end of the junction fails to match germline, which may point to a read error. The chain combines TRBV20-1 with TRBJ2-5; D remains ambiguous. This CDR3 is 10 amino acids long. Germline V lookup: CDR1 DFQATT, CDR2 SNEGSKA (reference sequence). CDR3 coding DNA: TGCAGTGCTAGAGATTACGGCCAGGAATTC. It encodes CSARDYGQEF.

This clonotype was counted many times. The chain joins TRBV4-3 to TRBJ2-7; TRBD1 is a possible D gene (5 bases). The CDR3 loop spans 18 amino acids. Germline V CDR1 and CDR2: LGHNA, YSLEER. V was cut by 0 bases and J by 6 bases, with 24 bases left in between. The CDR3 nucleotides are TGCGCCAGCAGCCAAGAGTGGCCAGGGAATCTCTCGGCATTCGAGCAGTACTTC. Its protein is CASSQEWPGNLSAFEQYF.

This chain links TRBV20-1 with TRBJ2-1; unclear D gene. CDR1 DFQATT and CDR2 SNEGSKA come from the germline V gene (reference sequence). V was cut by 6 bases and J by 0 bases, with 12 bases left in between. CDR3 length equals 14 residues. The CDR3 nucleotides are TGCAGTGCCATTGGAGCAGGCTCCTACAATGAGCAGTTCTTC. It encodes CSAIGAGSYNEQFF.

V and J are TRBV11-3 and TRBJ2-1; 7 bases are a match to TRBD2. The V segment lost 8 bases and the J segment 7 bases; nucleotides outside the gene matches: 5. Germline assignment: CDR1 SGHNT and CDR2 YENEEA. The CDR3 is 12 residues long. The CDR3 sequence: CASGTNTNEQFF. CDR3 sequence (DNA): TGTGCCAGCGGGACTAATACAAATGAGCAGTTCTTC.

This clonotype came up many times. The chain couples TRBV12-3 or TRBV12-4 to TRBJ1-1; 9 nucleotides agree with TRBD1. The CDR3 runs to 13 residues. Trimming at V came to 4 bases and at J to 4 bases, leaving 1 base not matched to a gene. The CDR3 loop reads CASSSTGGTEAFF. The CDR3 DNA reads TGTGCCAGCAGTTCGACAGGGGGCACTGAAGCTTTCTTT.

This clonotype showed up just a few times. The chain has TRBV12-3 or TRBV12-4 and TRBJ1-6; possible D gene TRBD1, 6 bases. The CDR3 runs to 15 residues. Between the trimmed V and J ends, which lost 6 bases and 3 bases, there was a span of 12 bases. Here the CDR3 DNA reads TGTGCCAGCAGCCCTTTGGACAGCTATAATTCACCCCTCCACTTT. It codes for CASSPLDSYNSPLHF.

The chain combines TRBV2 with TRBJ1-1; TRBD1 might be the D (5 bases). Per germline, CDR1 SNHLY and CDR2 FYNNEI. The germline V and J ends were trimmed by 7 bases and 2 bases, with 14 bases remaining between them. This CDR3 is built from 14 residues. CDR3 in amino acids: CASNQGRRNTEAFF. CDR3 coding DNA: TGTGCCAGCAACCAGGGTAGGAGAAACACTGAAGCTTTCTTT.

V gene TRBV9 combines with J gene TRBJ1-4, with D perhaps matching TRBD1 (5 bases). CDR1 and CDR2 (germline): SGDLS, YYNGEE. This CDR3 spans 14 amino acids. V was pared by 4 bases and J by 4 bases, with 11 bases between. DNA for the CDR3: TGTGCCAGCAGCTCGGGACGGTATAATGAAAAACTGTTTTTT. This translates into CASSSGRYNEKLFF.

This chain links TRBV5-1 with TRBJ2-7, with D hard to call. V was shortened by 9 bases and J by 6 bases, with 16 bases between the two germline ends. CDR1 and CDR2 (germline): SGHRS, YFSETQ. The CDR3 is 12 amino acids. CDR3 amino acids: CATYPARTEQYF. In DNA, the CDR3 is TGCGCCACCTACCCCGCCAGGACCGAGCAGTACTTC. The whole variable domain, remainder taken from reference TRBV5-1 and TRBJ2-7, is KAGVTQTPRYLIKTRGQQVTLSCSPISGHRSVSWYQQTPGQGLQFLFEYFSETQRNKGNFPGRFSGRQFSNSRSEMNVSTLELGDSALYLCATYPARTEQYFGPGTRLTVT.

CDR3 sequence: CAIGEAGVSSPLHF. CDR3 DNA: TGTGCCATTGGGGAGGCCGGGGTAAGTTCACCCCTCCACTTT. The chain employs TRBV10-3 and TRBJ1-6, with no clear D. V was trimmed by 9 bases and J by 9 bases, leaving 18 bases between them. Germline V CDR1 and CDR2: ENHRY, SYGVKD. The CDR3 runs 14 residues.

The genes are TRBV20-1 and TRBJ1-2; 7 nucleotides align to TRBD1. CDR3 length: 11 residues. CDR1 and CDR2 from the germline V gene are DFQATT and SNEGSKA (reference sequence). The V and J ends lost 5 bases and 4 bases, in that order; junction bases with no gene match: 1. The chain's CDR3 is CSARQGYGYTF. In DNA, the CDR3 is TGCAGTGCTCGACAGGGCTATGGCTACACCTTC.

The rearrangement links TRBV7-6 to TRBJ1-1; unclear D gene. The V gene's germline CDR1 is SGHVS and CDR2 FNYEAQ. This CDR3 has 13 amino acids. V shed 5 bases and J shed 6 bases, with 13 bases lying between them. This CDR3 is CASSPQSGAEAFF. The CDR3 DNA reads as TGTGCCAGCAGCCCCCAGTCCGGGGCTGAAGCTTTCTTT.

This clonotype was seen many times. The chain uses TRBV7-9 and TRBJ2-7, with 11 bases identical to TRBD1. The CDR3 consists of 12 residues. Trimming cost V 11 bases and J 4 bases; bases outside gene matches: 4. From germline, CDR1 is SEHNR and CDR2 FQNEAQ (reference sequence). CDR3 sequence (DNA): TGTGCCTGGGGACAGGGGGTGTACGAGCAGTACTTC. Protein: CAWGQGVYEQYF.

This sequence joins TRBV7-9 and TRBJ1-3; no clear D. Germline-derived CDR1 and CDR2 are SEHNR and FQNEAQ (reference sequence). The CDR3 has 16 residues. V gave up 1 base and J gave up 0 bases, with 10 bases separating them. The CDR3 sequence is CASSLVVGASGNTIYF. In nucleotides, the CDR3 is TGTGCCAGCAGCTTAGTGGTCGGAGCCTCTGGAAACACCATATATTTT. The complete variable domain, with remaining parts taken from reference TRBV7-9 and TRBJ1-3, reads DTGVSQNPRHKITKRGQNVTFRCDPISEHNRLYWYRQTLGQGPEFLTYFQNEAQLEKSRLLSDRFSAERPKGSFSTLEIQRTEQGDSAMYLCASSLVVGASGNTIYFGEGSWLTVV.

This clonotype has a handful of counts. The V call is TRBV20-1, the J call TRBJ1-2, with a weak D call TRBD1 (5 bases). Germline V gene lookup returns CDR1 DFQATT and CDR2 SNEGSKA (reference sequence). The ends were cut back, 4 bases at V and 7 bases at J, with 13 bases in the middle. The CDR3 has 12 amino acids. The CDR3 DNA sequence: TGCAGTGCTACACAGGCGGTTGGTGGCTACACCTTC. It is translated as CSATQAVGGYTF.

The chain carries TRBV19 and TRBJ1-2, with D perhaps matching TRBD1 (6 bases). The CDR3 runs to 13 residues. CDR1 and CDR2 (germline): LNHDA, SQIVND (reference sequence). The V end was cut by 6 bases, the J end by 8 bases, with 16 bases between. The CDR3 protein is CASSPTGYEGYTF. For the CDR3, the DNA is TGTGCCAGTAGCCCAACAGGGTACGAAGGCTACACCTTC.

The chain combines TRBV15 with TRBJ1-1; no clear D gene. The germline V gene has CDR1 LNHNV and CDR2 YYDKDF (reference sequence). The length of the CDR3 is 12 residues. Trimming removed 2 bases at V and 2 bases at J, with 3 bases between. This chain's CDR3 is CATSRYNTEAFF. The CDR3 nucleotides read TGTGCCACCAGCAGATACAACACTGAAGCTTTCTTT.